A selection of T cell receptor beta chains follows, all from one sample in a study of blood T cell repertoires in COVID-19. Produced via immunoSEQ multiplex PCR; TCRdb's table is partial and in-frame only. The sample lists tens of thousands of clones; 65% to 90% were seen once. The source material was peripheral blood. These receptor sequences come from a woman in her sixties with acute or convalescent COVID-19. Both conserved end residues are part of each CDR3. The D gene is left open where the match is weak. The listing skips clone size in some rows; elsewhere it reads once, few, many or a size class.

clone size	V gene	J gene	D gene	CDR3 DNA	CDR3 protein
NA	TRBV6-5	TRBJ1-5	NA	TGTGCCAGCAGTTACTCTTATGGCAATCAGCCCCAGCATTTT	CASSYSYGNQPQHF
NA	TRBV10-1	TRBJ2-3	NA	TGCGCCAGCAGTGAGAGGGGGGCAGGGGGAGGCCAGCAGTATTTT	CASSERGAGGGQQYF
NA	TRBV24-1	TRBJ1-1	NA	TGTGCCACCAGTGAAACAGGAGTGAACACTGAAGCTTTCTTT	CATSETGVNTEAFF
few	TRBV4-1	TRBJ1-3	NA	TGCGCCAGCAGCCAGCAAGACAGATACTCTGGAAACACCATATATTTT	CASSQQDRYSGNTIYF
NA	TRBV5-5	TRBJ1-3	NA	TGTGCCAGCAGCTTACAGGGTGGGGTTTCTGGAAACACCATATATTTT	CASSLQGGVSGNTIYF
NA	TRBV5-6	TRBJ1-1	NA	TGTGCCAGCAGCTTGGGCAGGGACACTGAAGCTTTCTTT	CASSLGRDTEAFF
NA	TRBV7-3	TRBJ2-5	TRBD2	TGTGCCAGCAGCACAGGACTAGCGGTTCAAGAGACCCAGTACTTC	CASSTGLAVQETQYF
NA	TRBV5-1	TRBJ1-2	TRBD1	TGCGCCAGCAGCCCGGACAGGGACTATGGCTACACCTTC	CASSPDRDYGYTF
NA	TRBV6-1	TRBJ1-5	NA	TGTGCCAGCAGTGACAGGGTGGAGCAGCCCCAGCATTTT	CASSDRVEQPQHF
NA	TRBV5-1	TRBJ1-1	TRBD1	TGCGCCAGCAGCCGTACAGGGGAAGCTGAAGCTTTCTTT	CASSRTGEAEAFF
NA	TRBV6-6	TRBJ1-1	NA	TGTGCCAGCAGTCCCGGAGGGTACGCTGAAGCTTTCTTT	CASSPGGYAEAFF
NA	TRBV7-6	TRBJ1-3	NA	TGTGCCAGCAGCCCCCAGACAGGTCCCTCTGGAAACACCATATATTTT	CASSPQTGPSGNTIYF
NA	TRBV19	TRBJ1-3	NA	TGTGCCAGTAGGAGGTCGACTGGAAACACCATATATTTT	CASRRSTGNTIYF
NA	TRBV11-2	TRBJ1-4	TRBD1	TGTGCCAGCAGCTTAGAGGGCAGGGGGAATGAAAAACTGTTTTTT	CASSLEGRGNEKLFF
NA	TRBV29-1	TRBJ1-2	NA	TGCAGCGTCATGAGGGGGTTCTATGGCTACACCTTC	CSVMRGFYGYTF
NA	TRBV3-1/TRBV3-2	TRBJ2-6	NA	TGTGCCAGCAGCCAAGACCCAGGTACTGGGGCCAACGTCCTGACTTTC	CASSQDPGTGANVLTF
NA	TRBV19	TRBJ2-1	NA	TGTGCCAGTAGTATCTCTACAGGGCCAGGGGAGCAGTTCTTC	CASSISTGPGEQFF
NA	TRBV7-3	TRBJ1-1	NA	TGTGCCAGCAGCTTAACTCCCCAGGGTTACACTGAAGCTTTCTTT	CASSLTPQGYTEAFF
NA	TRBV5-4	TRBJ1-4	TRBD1	TGTGCCAGCAGCTTGGAGGGACAGGGCTCTGGAAAACTGTTTTTT	CASSLEGQGSGKLFF
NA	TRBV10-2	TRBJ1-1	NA	TGCGCCAGCAGCGCGCGAGGACAGACGAACACTGAAGCTTTCTTT	CASSARGQTNTEAFF
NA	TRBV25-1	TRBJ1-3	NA	TGTGCCAGCAGGGAACAGGGCTCTGGAAACACCATATATTTT	CASREQGSGNTIYF
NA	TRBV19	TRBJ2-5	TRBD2	TGTGCCAGTAGTAGACTCACTAGCGGGTCGTACCAAGAGACCCAGTACTTC	CASSRLTSGSYQETQYF
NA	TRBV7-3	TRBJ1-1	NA	TGTGCCAGCAGCTGGGGACAATTGGATACTGAAGCTTTCTTT	CASSWGQLDTEAFF
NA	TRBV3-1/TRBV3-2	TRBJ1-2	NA	TGTGCCAGCAGCCAAGATAGGGGTGGCTACACCTTC	CASSQDRGGYTF
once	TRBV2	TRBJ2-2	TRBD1	TGTGCCAGCAGTGGACAGGGGGCTTCCGGGGAGCTGTTTTTT	CASSGQGASGELFF
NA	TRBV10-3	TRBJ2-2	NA	TGTGCCATCAGTGAGTCGAATCAGTTCGCGAACACCGGGGAGCTGTTTTTT	CAISESNQFANTGELFF
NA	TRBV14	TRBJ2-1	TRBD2	TGTGCCAGCAGCCAAGCGCGGCTAGCGGGGATCAATGAGCAGTTCTTC	CASSQARLAGINEQFF
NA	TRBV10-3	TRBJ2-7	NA	TGTGCCATCAGTGAGCTGCCGGAGGACGAGCAGTACTTC	CAISELPEDEQYF
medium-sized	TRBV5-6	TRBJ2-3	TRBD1	TGTGCCAGCAGCTCGACGACAGGGGCAGATACGCAGTATTTT	CASSSTTGADTQYF
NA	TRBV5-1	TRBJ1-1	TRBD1	TGCGCCAGCAGTCGACAGGGTAGGGGCACTGAAGCTTTCTTT	CASSRQGRGTEAFF
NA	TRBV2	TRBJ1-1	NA	TGTGCCAGCAGTGAAATAAACACTGAAGCTTTCTTT	CASSEINTEAFF
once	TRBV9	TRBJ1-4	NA	TGTGCCAGCAGCGTAGTGGGCAGCCCAACTAATGAAAAACTGTTTTTT	CASSVVGSPTNEKLFF
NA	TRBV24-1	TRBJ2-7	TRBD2	TGTGCCACCAGTGGCCCGACTAGCGGGCTCTCCTACGAGCAGTACTTC	CATSGPTSGLSYEQYF
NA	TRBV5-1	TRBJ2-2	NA	TGCGCCAGCAGCATCGACAGTAACACCGGGGAGCTGTTTTTT	CASSIDSNTGELFF
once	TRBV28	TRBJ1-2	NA	TGTGCCATTGGACAAAGGAACTATGGCTACACCTTC	CAIGQRNYGYTF
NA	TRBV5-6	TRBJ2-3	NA	TGTGCCAGCAGCTTGACCCCCCAGGGCACAGATACGCAGTATTTT	CASSLTPQGTDTQYF
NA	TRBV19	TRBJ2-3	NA	TGTGCCAGTAGTGCGGGACAGCTCACAGATACGCAGTATTTT	CASSAGQLTDTQYF
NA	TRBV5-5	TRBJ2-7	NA	TGTGCCAGCAGCTCGGCCGGGTACGAGCAGTACTTC	CASSSAGYEQYF
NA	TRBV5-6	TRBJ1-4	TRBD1	TGTGCCAGCAGCCCCGGGACAGGGGGTATTGAAAAACTGTTTTTT	CASSPGTGGIEKLFF
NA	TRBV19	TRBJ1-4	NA	TGTGCCAGTACACCGAGATATAATGAAAAACTGTTTTTT	CASTPRYNEKLFF
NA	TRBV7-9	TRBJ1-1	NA	TGTGCCAGCAGCTTAGTTGAGGGGGACACTGAAGCTTTCTTT	CASSLVEGDTEAFF
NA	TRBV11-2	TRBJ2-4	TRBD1	TGTGCCAGCAGCCCCCAAAGGCAGGGGGCCATTCAGTACTTC	CASSPQRQGAIQYF
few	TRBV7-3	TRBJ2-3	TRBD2	TGTGCCAGCAGCTTAGTCGTCGGGGGGGCCCCAGATACGCAGTATTTT	CASSLVVGGAPDTQYF
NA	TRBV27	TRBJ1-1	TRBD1	TGTGCCAGCAGCCCATCGACAGGGGGCATCACTGAAGCTTTCTTT	CASSPSTGGITEAFF
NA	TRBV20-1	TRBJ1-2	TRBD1	TGCAGTGCCATCCGGGACAGTCGCTACACCTTC	CSAIRDSRYTF
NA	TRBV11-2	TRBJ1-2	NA	TGTGCCAGCAGCTTAGTTGGGAGGGACATAGGTGGCTACACCTTC	CASSLVGRDIGGYTF
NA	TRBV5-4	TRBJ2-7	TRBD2	TGTGCCAGCAGAGGGAGTAGCGGGGGACTCTCCTACGAGCAGTACTTC	CASRGSSGGLSYEQYF
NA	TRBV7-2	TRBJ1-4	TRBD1	TGTGCCAGCAGCTCCCGGACAGGGAGGGCCGAAAAACTGTTTTTT	CASSSRTGRAEKLFF